One and the same sample provided the 30 T cell receptor beta chains below, sequenced in a study of cytomegalovirus exposure and HLA in healthy donors. This PCR relied on a set of 60 Vbeta primers and 13 Jbeta primers. The table came from immunoSEQ multiplex PCR; TCRdb's copy has only in-frame clones and leaves some out. This table has about 150,000 clones, about 83% appearing once. Material for sequencing was PBMCs. Source of these receptors: a man aged 35-49 years in good health and CMV-seropositive.

The V gene is TRBV19, the J gene TRBJ2-7; 11 bases align to TRBD1. The CDR3 loop spans 15 amino acids. V lost 4 bases and J lost 7; bases outside the gene matches: 9. The V gene's germline CDR1 is LNHDA and CDR2 SQIVND (reference sequence). The CDR3 nucleotides read TGTGCCAGTAGTACTCAAGGACAGGGGGCGGGAGAGCAGTACTTC. Protein product: CASSTQGQGAGEQYF.

The CDR3 reads CASSDPGTANEKLFF. The CDR3 nucleotides are TGCGCCAGCAGCGATCCCGGGACAGCTAATGAAAAACTGTTTTTT. The V gene is TRBV5-1, the J gene TRBJ1-4, with 7 positions matching TRBD1. The junction had 6 bases not matched to a gene; V was cut back by 4 bases and J by 3 bases. Germline loops: CDR1 SGHRS, CDR2 YFSETQ. CDR3 length: 15 amino acids.

The chain couples TRBV7-9 to TRBJ2-7; 8 bases are shared with TRBD1. This CDR3 has 16 residues. V gave up 6 bases and J gave up 2 bases; unmatched junction bases: 12. Germline V gives CDR1 SEHNR, CDR2 FQNEAQ (reference sequence). This CDR3 is CASSPGGPGGPYEQYF. CDR3 nucleotides: TGTGCCAGCAGTCCCGGGGGCCCAGGGGGCCCCTACGAGCAGTACTTC. Using reference TRBV7-9 and TRBJ2-7 for the parts outside the CDR3, the full variable domain is DTGVSQNPRHKITKRGQNVTFRCDPISEHNRLYWYRQTLGQGPEFLTYFQNEAQLEKSRLLSDRFSAERPKGSFSTLEIQRTEQGDSAMYLCASSPGGPGGPYEQYFGPGTRLTVT.

The rearrangement links TRBV4-3 to TRBJ1-3; D unresolved. The CDR3 is 16 amino acids. Trimming shortened V by 0 bases and J by 8 bases, and 17 bases separated the two germline ends. CDR1 is LGHNA, CDR2 YSLEER, per germline. This chain's CDR3 is CASSQDKIPQVDTIYF. The CDR3 nucleotides read TGCGCCAGCAGCCAAGATAAGATCCCCCAGGTGGACACCATATATTTT.

This chain links TRBV6-1 with TRBJ1-1; 8 positions match TRBD1. Per the germline V gene, CDR1 is MNHNS and CDR2 is SASEGT. The CDR3 runs 14 residues. Losses at the gene ends were 6 bases for V and 6 bases for J; bases not matched to a gene: 9. CDR3 coding DNA: TGTGCCAGCAGCCGGACAGGGTATTCGGCTGAAGCTTTCTTT. Protein product: CASSRTGYSAEAFF.

This sequence joins TRBV7-9 and TRBJ1-4, with 7 bases that match TRBD1. The CDR3 is made up of 14 amino acids. Per the germline V gene, CDR1 is SEHNR and CDR2 is FQNEAQ (reference sequence). The V segment lost 4 bases and the J segment 4 bases; nucleotides outside the gene matches: 3. This CDR3 is CASSWGTVNEKLFF. Here the CDR3 DNA reads TGTGCCAGCAGCTGGGGGACAGTTAATGAAAAACTGTTTTTT. Combining the CDR3 with reference TRBV7-9 and TRBJ1-4 gives the whole variable domain DTGVSQNPRHKITKRGQNVTFRCDPISEHNRLYWYRQTLGQGPEFLTYFQNEAQLEKSRLLSDRFSAERPKGSFSTLEIQRTEQGDSAMYLCASSWGTVNEKLFFGSGTQLSVL.

This chain connects TRBV5-1 to TRBJ2-3; the match to TRBD2 covers 9 bases. CDR3 length: 16 amino acids. Germline V gene data show CDR1 as SGHRS and CDR2 as YFSETQ. Trimming took 0 bases from V and 1 from J; bases not matched to a gene: 3. CDR3 in amino acids: CASSLATSGGTDTQYF. The CDR3 DNA follows: TGCGCCAGCAGCTTGGCGACTAGCGGAGGCACAGATACGCAGTATTTT. Combining the CDR3 with reference TRBV5-1 and TRBJ2-3 gives the whole variable domain KAGVTQTPRYLIKTRGQQVTLSCSPISGHRSVSWYQQTPGQGLQFLFEYFSETQRNKGNFPGRFSGRQFSNSRSEMNVSTLELGDSALYLCASSLATSGGTDTQYFGPGTRLTVL.

Remarks on this clone: This sample also contains other DNA sequences that code for the same CDR3. V gene TRBV5-1 combines with J gene TRBJ2-7, with TRBD1 matching over 10 bases. CDR3 length: 13 amino acids. Germline CDR1 reads SGHRS; CDR2 reads YFSETQ. The ends lost 5 bases at V and 5 bases at J; junction bases unmatched: 4. For the CDR3, the DNA is TGCGCCAGCAGTTCCGGGACAGGGGACGAGCAGTACTTC. Its protein product is CASSSGTGDEQYF.

This CDR3 is CASTGGPGVEQYF. In DNA, the CDR3 is TGTGCCAGCACTGGAGGCCCAGGCGTCGAGCAGTACTTC. V usage is TRBV2 and J usage is TRBJ2-7; a weak D match, TRBD2 (5 bases). V was cut by 7 bases and J by 6 bases, with 16 bases left in between. CDR3 size: 13 residues. Germline CDR1 reads SNHLY; CDR2 reads FYNNEI.

This chain connects TRBV14 to TRBJ2-3; TRBD2 agrees at 11 bases. This CDR3 region has 16 residues. CDR1 is SGHDN and CDR2 is FVKESK in the germline V gene. J lost 6 bases, V lost 2 bases, and 7 bases had no gene match. CDR3 residues: CASSQTRLAGYDTQYF. CDR3 nucleotides: TGTGCCAGCAGCCAAACTCGACTAGCGGGATATGATACGCAGTATTTT.

The V call is TRBV28, the J call TRBJ2-7, with D uncertain. The CDR3 consists of 16 residues. Germline CDR1 reads MDHEN; CDR2 reads SYDVKM. V was clipped by 6 bases and J by 0 bases, with 18 bases between them. CDR3 sequence (DNA): TGTGCCAGCAGCGTATATACAGCTACCGTCTCCTACGAGCAGTACTTC. Translating gives CASSVYTATVSYEQYF.

J is TRBJ1-3 and V is TRBV15; no reliable D call. The ends were cut back, 5 bases at V and 0 bases at J, with 11 bases in the middle. Germline V gives CDR1 LNHNV, CDR2 YYDKDF (reference sequence). This CDR3 comprises 15 residues. The CDR3 region is CATSPNRYSGNTIYF. CDR3 in DNA: TGTGCCACCAGCCCTAACCGGTACTCTGGAAACACCATATATTTT.

The chain recombines TRBV18 with TRBJ2-7, with 8 nucleotides matching TRBD1. CDR1 is KGHSH and CDR2 is LQKENI in the germline V gene. The CDR3 covers 14 residues. Trimming at V came to 0 bases and at J to 4 bases, leaving 2 bases not matched to a gene. The DNA for the CDR3 is TGTGCCAGCTCACCACCCCAGGGGGCGTACGAGCAGTACTTC. As protein: CASSPPQGAYEQYF.

The CDR3 loop reads CASSYYSDEQYF. The CDR3 DNA reads TGTGCCAGCAGTTACTATTCGGACGAGCAGTACTTC. The chain carries TRBV7-9 and TRBJ2-7, with D hard to call. This CDR3 has 12 residues. Germline assignment: CDR1 SEHNR and CDR2 FQNEAQ (reference sequence). The V gene lost 6 bases and the J gene lost 5 bases, with 11 bases spanning the gap.

This chain joins TRBV28 and TRBJ2-7; D perhaps matches TRBD2 (6 bases). There are 15 residues in the CDR3. Germline CDR1 reads MDHEN; CDR2 reads SYDVKM. With 2 bases removed from V and 0 bases from J, the gap between germline ends came to 11 bases. CDR3 protein: CASSLIAAASYEQYF. CDR3 bases: TGTGCCAGCAGTTTAATAGCGGCAGCCTCCTACGAGCAGTACTTC.

V usage is TRBV10-3 and J usage is TRBJ2-5; 8 nucleotides align to TRBD2. The V gene's germline CDR1 is ENHRY and CDR2 SYGVKD. The CDR3 consists of 13 residues. V shed 5 bases, J shed 5 bases, and the junction held 4 bases outside the gene matches. The CDR3 protein is CAISWTSRETQYF. In nucleotides, the CDR3 is TGTGCCATCAGTTGGACTAGCCGGGAGACCCAGTACTTC.

The J gene is TRBJ1-1, the V gene TRBV5-1; D gene uncertain. Germline CDR1 reads SGHRS; CDR2 reads YFSETQ. V was shortened by 2 bases and J by 10 bases, with 15 bases between the two germline ends. This CDR3 spans 13 amino acids. For the CDR3, the DNA is TGCGCCAGCAGCTTAAGGGAAAGGGAGCGAGCTTTCTTT. This sequence encodes CASSLRERERAFF.

This clone was picked up one time. The CDR3 loop reads CASRDRGPTNEQFF. The CDR3 DNA is TGTGCCAGCAGGGACAGGGGCCCCACCAATGAGCAGTTCTTC. The chain is built from TRBV28 and TRBJ2-1; TRBD1 agrees at 9 bases. This CDR3 spans 14 amino acids. CDR1 is MDHEN, CDR2 SYDVKM, per germline. Germline trimming cut 6 bases from V and 6 bases from J; bases unmatched to any gene: 6.

The rearrangement uses TRBV7-3 and TRBJ2-2; 8 nucleotides line up with TRBD2. Germline V gives CDR1 SGHTA, CDR2 FQGTGA. V was pared by 1 base and J by 7 bases, with 8 bases of the junction left unmatched. There are 16 residues in the CDR3. The CDR3 DNA reads as TGTGCCAGCAGCTTAAAGGCCGGGAGGGGAAGCGGGGAGCTGTTTTTT. It codes for CASSLKAGRGSGELFF.

This rearrangement joins TRBV19 to TRBJ1-1; D may be TRBD1 (5 bases). From germline, CDR1 is LNHDA and CDR2 SQIVND (reference sequence). The CDR3 is made up of 13 amino acids. The germline V and J ends were trimmed by 4 bases and 7 bases, with 13 bases remaining between them. The DNA of the CDR3 is TGTGCCAGTAGTACGCGGGGACGGTTTGAAGCTTTCTTT. It translates to CASSTRGRFEAFF.

V and J are TRBV7-2 and TRBJ2-1; TRBD2 matches 8 bases. This CDR3 region has 16 residues. V dropped 2 bases and J dropped 5; count of bases not matched to a gene: 8. Germline CDR1 is SGHTA and CDR2 is FQGNSA. Written as DNA, the CDR3 is TGTGCCAGCAGCTTATACCCTGCGGGAGGAAACAATGAGCAGTTCTTC. This gives the protein CASSLYPAGGNNEQFF. Full variable domain (outside the CDR3, taken from reference TRBV7-2 and TRBJ2-1): GAGVSQSPSNKVTEKGKDVELRCDPISGHTALYWYRQSLGQGLEFLIYFQGNSAPDKSGLPSDRFSAERTGGSVSTLTIQRTQQEDSAVYLCASSLYPAGGNNEQFFGPGTRLTVL.

V and J are TRBV11-1 and TRBJ1-2; 7 nucleotides agree with TRBD1. J was trimmed by 7 bases and V by 2 bases; bases with no gene match: 4. The CDR3 covers 13 residues. CDR1 SGHAT and CDR2 FQDESV come from the germline V gene (reference sequence). The CDR3 DNA sequence: TGTGCCAGCAGCTTAACAGGGGATACTGGCTACACCTTC. Protein sequence: CASSLTGDTGYTF.

Worth noting for this clone: Germline and junction disagree at one end, which may indicate a read error. J is TRBJ1-5 and V is TRBV7-2; unclear D gene. The CDR3 is 16 residues long. CDR1 SGHTA and CDR2 FQGNSA come from the germline V gene. This CDR3 reads CASSPQAADSNQPQHF. The CDR3 DNA sequence: TGTGCTAGCAGCCCCCAGGCAGCTGATAGCAATCAGCCCCAGCATTTT.

The chain links TRBV12-5 to TRBJ2-1; 12 bases match TRBD2. The germline gives CDR1 LGHNT, CDR2 FRNRAP. V lost 6 bases to trimming and J lost 7 bases; unmatched junction nucleotides: 10. The CDR3 is 16 residues long. The CDR3, as DNA: TGTGCTAGTGGCTCCCCCTCTAGCGGGAGGGGTAATGAGCAGTTCTTC. It specifies CASGSPSSGRGNEQFF.

The table lists this clone with many counts. The chain is built from TRBV5-6 and TRBJ2-7; the match to TRBD2 covers 7 bases. CDR3 size: 16 residues. V gave up 0 bases and J gave up 7 bases; unmatched junction bases: 13. Germline assignment: CDR1 SGHDT and CDR2 YYEEEE. This CDR3 is CASSLASGRGSGEQYF. The CDR3 nucleotides read TGTGCCAGCAGCTTGGCCTCGGGGAGGGGAAGTGGGGAGCAGTACTTC.

V gene TRBV5-4 combines with J gene TRBJ1-2; 8 bases line up with TRBD1. The germline V gene encodes CDR1 SGHNT and CDR2 YYREEE (reference sequence). With V trimmed by 5 bases and J by 8 bases, 14 bases remained unmatched. CDR3 length equals 15 residues. Here the CDR3 DNA reads TGTGCCAGCAGGGGCGGACAGGGAGACGGCGGCGGCTACACCTTC. Translating gives CASRGGQGDGGGYTF.

The V call is TRBV4-3, the J call TRBJ2-3; 10 nucleotides line up with TRBD2. This CDR3 spans 18 amino acids. Unmatched junction bases numbered 12, after V lost 0 bases and J lost 6 bases. The germline CDR1 and CDR2 sequences are LGHNA and YSLEER. DNA of the CDR3: TGCGCCAGCAGCCAAGACTCCCCTAGCGGGAGAGTGTGGGATACGCAGTATTTT. Translation gives CASSQDSPSGRVWDTQYF.

The V call is TRBV30, the J call TRBJ1-4, with D perhaps matching TRBD1 (5 bases). The CDR3 consists of 13 residues. CDR1 and CDR2 (germline): GTSNPN, SVGIG (reference sequence). V was trimmed by 5 bases and J by 3 bases, leaving 10 bases between them. CDR3: CAWSTGSNEKLFF. CDR3 nucleotide sequence: TGTGCCTGGTCCACAGGATCTAATGAAAAACTGTTTTTT.

The chain uses TRBV28 and TRBJ2-7, with D tentatively TRBD1 (6 bases). The CDR3 has 13 residues. Germline V lookup: CDR1 MDHEN, CDR2 SYDVKM. V gave up 2 bases and J gave up 3 bases, with 8 bases separating them. This CDR3 is CASSLTGNYEQYF. The CDR3 nucleotides read TGTGCCAGCAGTTTAACAGGGAACTACGAGCAGTACTTC.

The chain couples TRBV5-4 to TRBJ2-1; TRBD2 is a possible D gene (6 bases). The CDR3 is made up of 17 amino acids. Trimming removed 4 bases at V and 10 bases at J, with 27 bases between. The germline V gene encodes CDR1 SGHNT and CDR2 YYREEE (reference sequence). CDR3 protein: CASSPGGLKTYGTEQFF. The CDR3 bases are TGTGCCAGCAGCCCCGGAGGGCTAAAGACATATGGAACCGAGCAGTTCTTC.